In this sample, the clone carrying this TCR beta chain turned up many times. The sample is drawn from a study of human T cells and chemical hapten exposure. Overall study: Small volume differences among pooled libraries mainly caused per-sample TCR yield variation.

Time point indicated: healthy volunteer bleed at 2 weeks. Total RNA was isolated from whole blood that had not been fractionated. Looked up from germline, CDR1 is KGHSH and CDR2 is LQKENI. There are 15 residues in the CDR3. Trimming stripped 0 bases from V and 2 bases from J, with 10 bases between. Authors' data handling: A per-sample median of about 95,000 TCRs was observed, with counts ranging from about 20,000 to 750,000. TCRdb reanalysed the RACE reads using MiXCR and keeps one entry per CDR3 protein. The V and J calls shown here were made by TCRdb, not taken from the authors' results. The sample has about 50,000 distinct CDR3 sequences; around 4.1% are singletons.

This TCR was sampled from a female donor in good health. Some clones in this sample may be carry-over from other donors' samples. Input material: whole blood. The chain employs TRBV18 and TRBJ2-5, with D perhaps matching TRBD1 (5 bases). CDR3 protein: CASSPPRQGQETQYF. The DNA of the CDR3 is TGTGCCAGCTCACCACCACGGCAGGGACAAGAGACCCAGTACTTC.